The rows below give T cell receptor beta chains drawn from one sample of a study of CD8 T cells in ankylosing spondylitis. MiXCR, run by TCRdb on the 5' RACE reads, gives a single entry per CDR3 protein. The table records around 120,000 distinct CDR3 sequences, roughly 13% of them present only once. Sequencing was done on a sample of blood, either unsorted or a sorted T cell fraction (not recorded which). The source of these receptors is a female donor with ankylosing spondylitis or in good health (not recorded which). Each CDR3 is given with its conserved first and last residue. D genes are given only for firm matches. Expanded clones are given a class, and other clones once, few, many or no size at all.

>TRBJ1-4|-|TRBV6-1|TRBD1
TGTGCCAGCAGCCCACGGGCAGGGGGCCCGGCTAATGAAAAACTGTTTTTT
CASSPRAGGPANEKLFF
>TRBJ2-5|-|TRBV4-2|-
TGTGCCAGCAGCCCACGGGATCAAGAGACCCAGTACTTC
CASSPRDQETQYF
>TRBJ1-2|-|TRBV4-1|-
TGCGCCAGCAGCCGAGAAAACAGCCTTCTCTATGGCTACACCTTC
CASSRENSLLYGYTF
>TRBJ2-1|few|TRBV7-9|-
TGTGCCAGCAGCTTGATACTATCGCGAAGCGATGAGCAGTTCTTC
CASSLILSRSDEQFF
>TRBJ1-1|many|TRBV20-1|-
TGCAGTCGACAGATGAACACTGAAGCTTTCTTT
CSRQMNTEAFF
>TRBJ1-1|many|TRBV7-3|-
TGTGCCAGCAGGGGACATCTGAACACTGAAGCTTTCTTT
CASRGHLNTEAFF
>TRBJ2-1|many|TRBV28|-
TGTGCCAGCAGCTCAGGGCTTCCCTCCTACAATGAGCAGTTCTTC
CASSSGLPSYNEQFF
>TRBJ2-1|few|TRBV29-1|TRBD1
TGCAGCGTTTTATCAGGGGGCAATGAGCAGTTCTTC
CSVLSGGNEQFF
>TRBJ2-2|many|TRBV12-3/TRBV12-4|-
TGTGCCAGCAGTTTAAGGGGCACCGGGGAGCTGTTTTTT
CASSLRGTGELFF
>TRBJ2-1|-|TRBV2|-
TGTGCCAGCAGTGAGCAGACGGCCTCCTACAATGAGCAGTTCTTC
CASSEQTASYNEQFF
>TRBJ2-7|many|TRBV20-1|TRBD1
TGCAGTGCTACAGGGGGCTACGAGCAGTACTTC
CSATGGYEQYF
>TRBJ2-3|once|TRBV7-2|-
TGTGCCAGCAGCCCGGCGGGCAGGGATACGCAGTATTTT
CASSPAGRDTQYF
>TRBJ1-1|many|TRBV12-3/TRBV12-4|TRBD1
TGTGCCAGCGGTTCATCCATCGGGGACAGACGGAACACTGAAGCTTTCTTT
CASGSSIGDRRNTEAFF
>TRBJ1-2|-|TRBV7-2|-
TGTGCCAGCAGCTATCTATGGGGGTCTGTTGACTATGGCTACACCTTC
CASSYLWGSVDYGYTF
>TRBJ1-1|many|TRBV12-3/TRBV12-4|-
TGTGCCAGCAGGCGGGGCCAGGTTAACACTGAAGCTTTCTTT
CASRRGQVNTEAFF
>TRBJ1-4|-|TRBV6-1|TRBD1
TGTGCCAGCTCAGGGGGGGCTAATGAAAAACTGTTTTTT
CASSGGANEKLFF
>TRBJ2-7|few|TRBV19|TRBD1
TGTGCCAGTAGTACCCTACAGGGGACCTACTCCTACGAGCAGTACTTC
CASSTLQGTYSYEQYF
>TRBJ2-6|few|TRBV20-1|-
TGCAGTGCTAGAGATCTGGTAATCACAGGGGGGGCCAACGTCCTGACTTTC
CSARDLVITGGANVLTF
>TRBJ2-5|many|TRBV4-1|-
TGCGCCAGCAGCTCCAGGAGAAGCGGGACAACACAAGAGACCCAGTACTTC
CASSSRRSGTTQETQYF
>TRBJ1-2|many|TRBV12-3/TRBV12-4|-
TGTGCCAGCAGTTTCAGTGTCCGTGGGGGCTACACCTTC
CASSFSVRGGYTF
>TRBJ2-7|-|TRBV20-1|TRBD1
TGCAGTGCTAGAGATCTCTCGGGGACAGGGATTGACGAGCAGTACTTC
CSARDLSGTGIDEQYF
>TRBJ2-7|many|TRBV11-2|TRBD2
TGTGCCAGCAGCTTGGCCGGGAGGGCATCCTACGAGCAGTACTTC
CASSLAGRASYEQYF
>TRBJ2-1|-|TRBV11-3|-
TGTGCCAGCAGCTTCTCCGGGAGTATGTACAATGAGCAGTTCTTC
CASSFSGSMYNEQFF
>TRBJ2-1|many|TRBV20-1|TRBD1
TGCAGTGCCCCGGACAGGGCAGCCTACAATGAGCAGTTCTTC
CSAPDRAAYNEQFF
>TRBJ1-2|many|TRBV7-2|-
TGTGCCAGCAGCTTAGGACACCAGTCTAGGGGCTACACCTTC
CASSLGHQSRGYTF
>TRBJ2-1|-|TRBV19|TRBD1
TGTGCCAGTAAGGGACAGGGCTACAATGAGCAGTTCTTC
CASKGQGYNEQFF
>TRBJ2-1|-|TRBV4-1|TRBD2
TGCGCCAGCAGCCAAGCCCTGGGACTAGCGGGAGAGAATGAGCAGTTCTTC
CASSQALGLAGENEQFF
>TRBJ2-5|many|TRBV2|TRBD2
TGTGCCAGCAAGGGAGGGGTCGGAGAGACCCAGTACTTC
CASKGGVGETQYF
>TRBJ2-7|many|TRBV5-1|-
TGCGCCAGCAGCTTGGACAGGTTCCTCTACGAGCAGTACTTC
CASSLDRFLYEQYF
>TRBJ2-3|few|TRBV5-8|TRBD2
TGTGCCAGCAGATTCCGGACTAGCGGGAGGTCGGCAGATACGCAGTATTTT
CASRFRTSGRSADTQYF
>TRBJ1-3|many|TRBV20-1|-
TGCAGTGCTAGAGATTTGGGAAACACCATATATTTT
CSARDLGNTIYF
>TRBJ2-3|many|TRBV9|-
TGTGCCAGCAGCGACCTTACAGATACGCAGTATTTT
CASSDLTDTQYF
>TRBJ2-1|many|TRBV12-3/TRBV12-4|-
TGTGCCAGCAGTTTAGCGATCTCAGGGGGGAACAATGAGCAGTTCTTC
CASSLAISGGNNEQFF
>TRBJ1-2|many|TRBV20-1|-
TGCAGTGCTAGAGTGGATGGGTCGGGTGGCTACACCTTC
CSARVDGSGGYTF
>TRBJ2-3|few|TRBV7-2|-
TGTGCCAGCAGCTTAGTCAGTGGGGGGGCCGATACGCAGTATTTT
CASSLVSGGADTQYF